This T cell receptor beta chain was sequenced during a study of shared clonotypes between healthy human individuals. The assay was carried out at the deep level. The unsorted PBMC replicate PCRs were performed with about 300 ng DNA, roughly 30,000 T cell genomes. It was on ten immunoSEQ deep assay plates that unsorted PBMC DNA was sequenced. The data were produced by immunoSEQ multiplex PCR, yet TCRdb's version contains in-frame clones alone and is incomplete. This sample has about 480,000 clones, with almost 80% found just once. CDR3 size: 17 residues. Germline V gives CDR1 ENHRY, CDR2 SYGVKD. V lost 6 bases to trimming and J lost 5 bases; unmatched junction nucleotides: 17. Participating donors were healthy, HIV-negative adults free of recent acute infections or vaccinations.

Sequenced sample: PBMCs. This receptor was taken from a middle-aged woman in good health. Some clones in this sample may be carry-over from other donors' samples. This chain uses TRBV10-3 with TRBJ2-7, with TRBD1 identical over 9 bases. The CDR3 bases are TGTGCCATCAGGCGAGAAACATCAACAGGGGGCGCGGACGAGCAGTACTTC. Translated, it gives CAIRRETSTGGADEQYF.